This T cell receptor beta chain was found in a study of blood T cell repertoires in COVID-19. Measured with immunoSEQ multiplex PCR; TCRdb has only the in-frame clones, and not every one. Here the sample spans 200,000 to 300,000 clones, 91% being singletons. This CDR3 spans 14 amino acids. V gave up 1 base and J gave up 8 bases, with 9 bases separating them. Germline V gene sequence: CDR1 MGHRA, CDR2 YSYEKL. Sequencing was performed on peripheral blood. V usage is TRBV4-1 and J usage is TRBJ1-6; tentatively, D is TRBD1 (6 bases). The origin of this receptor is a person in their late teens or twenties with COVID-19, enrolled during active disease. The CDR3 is CASSQGTDYSPLHF. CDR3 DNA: TGCGCCAGCAGCCAAGGGACAGATTATTCACCCCTCCACTTT.